Presented here are 14 T cell receptor beta chains from one specimen sequenced in a study of shared clonotypes between healthy human individuals. Profiling relied on immunoSEQ multiplex PCR, and the TCRdb table lists in-frame clones only, not all of them. The sample yields about 1 million clones, around 75% seen once. Input material: memory CD4+ T cells sorted from blood. The subset here: CD45RA-negative fraction. Receptor source: a man younger than 35 in good health.

The CDR3 reads CASSRDRMTGEQYF. The CDR3 nucleotides are TGTGCCAGCAGCCGAGACAGGATGACAGGCGAGCAGTACTTC. The chain joins TRBV5-4 to TRBJ2-7; the D gene is possibly TRBD1 (6 bases). The V gene's germline CDR1 is SGHNT and CDR2 YYREEE (reference sequence). The CDR3 loop spans 14 amino acids. V lost 4 bases, J lost 6 bases, and 17 bases lay in between.

The V and J genes are TRBV7-2 and TRBJ1-4; no firm D call. The CDR3 runs to 15 residues. Per the germline V gene, CDR1 is SGHTA and CDR2 is FQGNSA. Deletions cut 8 bases from V and 4 bases from J, with 17 bases between. This chain's CDR3 is CASRPTAQVNEKLFF. CDR3 nucleotide sequence: TGTGCCAGCCGCCCCACGGCGCAGGTTAATGAAAAACTGTTTTTT.

This sequence joins TRBV6-1 and TRBJ1-5; D possibly corresponds to TRBD1 (5 bases). V lost 2 bases and J 7 bases, leaving 18 bases between the germline ends. The CDR3 covers 16 residues. Germline CDR1 and CDR2: MNHNS and SASEGT. CDR3 amino acids: CASSELIGQGSQPQHF. CDR3 DNA sequence: TGTGCCAGCAGTGAATTAATAGGTCAGGGATCACAGCCCCAGCATTTT.

This chain connects TRBV6-1 to TRBJ2-5; the match to TRBD2 covers 14 bases. This CDR3 has 15 residues. J lost 4 bases, V lost 6 bases, and 4 bases had no gene match. CDR1 and CDR2 (germline): MNHNS, SASEGT. DNA of the CDR3: TGTGCCAGCAGACCGGGACTAGCGGGAGCAGAGACCCAGTACTTC. It translates to CASRPGLAGAETQYF.

The V call is TRBV5-8, the J call TRBJ2-1; 11 bases line up with TRBD1. The V segment lost 3 bases and the J segment 0 bases; nucleotides outside the gene matches: 8. Germline V gene data show CDR1 as SGHTS and CDR2 as YDEGEE. This CDR3 spans 18 amino acids. The CDR3 coding sequence is TGTGCCAGCAGCTCCGGGACAGGGGGTTCTAGCTCCTACAATGAGCAGTTCTTC. Residues: CASSSGTGGSSSYNEQFF.

The chain links TRBV5-6 to TRBJ1-4, with TRBD1 identical over 8 bases. CDR1 and CDR2 (germline): SGHDT, YYEEEE. V lost 4 bases and J lost 6; bases outside the gene matches: 20. The CDR3 contains 19 residues. The CDR3 nucleotides read TGTGCCAGCAGCGGAGATCAGGGGGCCTCCGGACCCTCCTATGAAAAACTGTTTTTT. Its protein is CASSGDQGASGPSYEKLFF.

The chain has TRBV6-1 and TRBJ2-3, with D possibly being TRBD1 (5 bases). CDR3 length: 16 amino acids. V gave up 2 bases and J gave up 1 base, with 13 bases separating them. CDR1 and CDR2 from the germline V gene are MNHNS and SASEGT. DNA of the CDR3: TGTGCCAGCAGTGAACGGTCGATAGGGGGCACAGATACGCAGTATTTT. This sequence encodes CASSERSIGGTDTQYF.

The rearrangement links TRBV15 to TRBJ1-3; D is unclear. Trimming cost V 4 bases and J 1 base, with 8 bases left between them. The germline gives CDR1 LNHNV, CDR2 YYDKDF (reference sequence). The length of the CDR3 is 14 residues. CDR3 nucleotide sequence: TGTGCCACCAGCATATTGGGATCTGGAAACACCATATATTTT. It specifies CATSILGSGNTIYF. The whole variable domain, filled in from reference TRBV15 and TRBJ1-3, reads DAMVIQNPRYQVTQFGKPVTLSCSQTLNHNVMYWYQQKSSQAPKLLFHYYDKDFNNEADTPDNFQSRRPNTSFCFLDIRSPGLGDTAMYLCATSILGSGNTIYFGEGSWLTVV.

This clone was found a few times. The gene calls are TRBV30 and TRBJ2-3; the D is unclear. Trimming cost V 1 base and J 3 bases, with 5 bases left between them. CDR1 and CDR2 from the germline V gene are GTSNPN and SVGIG (reference sequence). The CDR3 length is 12 residues. This chain's CDR3 is CAWSEGTDTQYF. CDR3 coding DNA: TGTGCCTGGAGTGAGGGTACAGATACGCAGTATTTT. Supplemented by reference TRBV30 and TRBJ2-3, the full variable domain reads SQTIHQWPATLVQPVGSPLSLECTVEGTSNPNLYWYRQAAGRGLQLLFYSVGIGQISSEVPQNLSASRPQDRQFILSSKKLLLSDSGFYLCAWSEGTDTQYFGPGTRLTVL.

The rearrangement links TRBV6-5 to TRBJ1-2; 7 bases match TRBD1. The CDR3 has 15 residues. V shed 6 bases and J 2 bases; nucleotides not matched to a gene: 9. Germline CDR1 is MNHEY and CDR2 is SVGAGI. The CDR3 protein is CASSVTGRGNYGYTF. DNA for the CDR3: TGTGCCAGCAGCGTGACAGGGAGGGGGAACTATGGCTACACCTTC.

The rearrangement links TRBV27 to TRBJ1-2, with D tentatively TRBD1 (5 bases). The V gene lost 5 bases and the J gene lost 8 bases, with 12 bases spanning the gap. Germline assignment: CDR1 MNHEY and CDR2 SMNVEV (reference sequence). The length of the CDR3 is 12 residues. The CDR3 region is CASSHPGSGYTF. The CDR3 DNA follows: TGTGCCAGCAGTCACCCAGGGAGCGGCTACACCTTC.

In DNA, the CDR3 is TGTGCCAGCAGCTCCCCAGGGACTCAGCCCCAGCATTTT. Its translation is CASSSPGTQPQHF. This chain joins TRBV7-8 and TRBJ1-5; the D gene is possibly TRBD1 (5 bases). Trimming pared 4 bases from V and 6 bases from J, leaving 10 bases between. The CDR3 loop spans 13 amino acids. Germline V lookup: CDR1 SGHVS, CDR2 FQNEAQ.

The chain has TRBV29-1 and TRBJ2-2; D ambiguous. Germline CDR1 is SQVTM and CDR2 is ANQGSEA. This CDR3 comprises 15 residues. Trimming removed 7 bases from V and 0 bases from J, with 15 bases in between. The CDR3 reads CSALDPAANTGELFF. The CDR3, as DNA: TGCAGCGCCCTCGACCCGGCGGCGAACACCGGGGAGCTGTTTTTT.

CDR3 residues: CASSLAGRDRGGYTF. DNA of the CDR3: TGTGCCAGCAGCTTAGCGGGGCGGGACAGGGGTGGCTACACCTTC. The rearrangement links TRBV7-2 to TRBJ1-2; TRBD1 matches 10 bases. There are 15 residues in the CDR3. V trimming: 0 bases; J trimming: 7 bases; junction bases outside the gene matches: 5. The germline CDR1 and CDR2 sequences are SGHTA and FQGNSA.